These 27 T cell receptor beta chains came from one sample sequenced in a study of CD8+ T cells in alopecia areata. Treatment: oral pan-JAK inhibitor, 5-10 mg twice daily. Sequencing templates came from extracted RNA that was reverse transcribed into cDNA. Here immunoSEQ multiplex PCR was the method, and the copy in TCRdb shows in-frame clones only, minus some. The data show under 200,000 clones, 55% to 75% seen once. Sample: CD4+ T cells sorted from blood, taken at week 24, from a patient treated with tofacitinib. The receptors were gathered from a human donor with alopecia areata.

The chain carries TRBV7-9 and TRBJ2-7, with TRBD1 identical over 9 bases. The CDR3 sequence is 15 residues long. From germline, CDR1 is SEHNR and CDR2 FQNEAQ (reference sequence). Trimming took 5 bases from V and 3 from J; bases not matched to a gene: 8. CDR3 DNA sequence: TGTGCCAGCAGCACTACGCCGGGACAGGGCTACGAGCAGTACTTC. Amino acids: CASSTTPGQGYEQYF.

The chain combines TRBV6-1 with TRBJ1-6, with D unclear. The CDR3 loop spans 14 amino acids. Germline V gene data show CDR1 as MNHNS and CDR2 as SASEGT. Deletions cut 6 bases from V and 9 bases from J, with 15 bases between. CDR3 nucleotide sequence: TGTGCCAGCAGGAAGGCTGCAGTGGGTTCACCCCTCCACTTT. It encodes CASRKAAVGSPLHF.

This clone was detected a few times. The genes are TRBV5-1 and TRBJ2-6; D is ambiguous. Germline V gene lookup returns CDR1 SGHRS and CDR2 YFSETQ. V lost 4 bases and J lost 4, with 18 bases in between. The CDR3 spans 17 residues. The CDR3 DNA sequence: TGCGCCAGCAGCCCGGCGGCCAGTTCCTCAGGGGCCAACGTCCTGACTTTC. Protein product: CASSPAASSSGANVLTF.

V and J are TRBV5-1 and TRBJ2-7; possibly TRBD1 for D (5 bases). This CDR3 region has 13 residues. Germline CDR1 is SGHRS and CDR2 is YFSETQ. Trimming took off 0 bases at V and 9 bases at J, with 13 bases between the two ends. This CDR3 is CASSLGGAAGQYF. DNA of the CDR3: TGCGCCAGCAGCTTGGGTGGGGCCGCCGGGCAGTACTTC. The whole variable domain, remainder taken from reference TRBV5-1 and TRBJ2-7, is KAGVTQTPRYLIKTRGQQVTLSCSPISGHRSVSWYQQTPGQGLQFLFEYFSETQRNKGNFPGRFSGRQFSNSRSEMNVSTLELGDSALYLCASSLGGAAGQYFGPGTRLTVT.

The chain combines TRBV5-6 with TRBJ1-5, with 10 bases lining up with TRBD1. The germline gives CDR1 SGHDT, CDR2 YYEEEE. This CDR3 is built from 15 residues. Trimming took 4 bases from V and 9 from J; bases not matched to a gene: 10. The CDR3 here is CASSITGQGSPPQHF. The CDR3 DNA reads TGTGCCAGCAGCATAACGGGACAGGGGAGCCCGCCCCAGCATTTT.

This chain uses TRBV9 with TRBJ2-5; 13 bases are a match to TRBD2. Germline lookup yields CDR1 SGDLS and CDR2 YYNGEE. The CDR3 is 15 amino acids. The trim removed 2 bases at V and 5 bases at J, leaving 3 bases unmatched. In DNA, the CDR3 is TGTGCCAGCAGCGTCGGGACTAGCGGGGCGGAGACCCAGTACTTC. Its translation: CASSVGTSGAETQYF.

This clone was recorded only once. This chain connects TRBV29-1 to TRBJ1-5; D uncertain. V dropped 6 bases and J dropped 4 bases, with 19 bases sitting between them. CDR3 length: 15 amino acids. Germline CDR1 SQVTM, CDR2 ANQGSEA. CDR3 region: CSVLLQESLNQPQHF. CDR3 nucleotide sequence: TGCAGCGTACTACTTCAGGAAAGCTTAAATCAGCCCCAGCATTTT.

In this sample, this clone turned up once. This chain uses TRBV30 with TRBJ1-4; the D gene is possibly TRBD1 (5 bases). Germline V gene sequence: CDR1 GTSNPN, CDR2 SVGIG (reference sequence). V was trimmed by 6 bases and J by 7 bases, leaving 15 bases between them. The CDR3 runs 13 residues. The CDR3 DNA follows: TGTGCCTGTTCGACAGTGAATCTTGAAAAACTGTTTTTT. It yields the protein CACSTVNLEKLFF. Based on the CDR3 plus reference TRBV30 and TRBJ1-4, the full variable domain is SQTIHQWPATLVQPVGSPLSLECTVEGTSNPNLYWYRQAAGRGLQLLFYSVGIGQISSEVPQNLSASRPQDRQFILSSKKLLLSDSGFYLCACSTVNLEKLFFGSGTQLSVL.

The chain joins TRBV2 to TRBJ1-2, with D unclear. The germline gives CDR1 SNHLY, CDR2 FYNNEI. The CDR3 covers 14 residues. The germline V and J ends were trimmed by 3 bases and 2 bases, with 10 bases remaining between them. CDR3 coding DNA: TGTGCCAGCAGTGATAAGGGATTCAACTATGGCTACACCTTC. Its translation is CASSDKGFNYGYTF.

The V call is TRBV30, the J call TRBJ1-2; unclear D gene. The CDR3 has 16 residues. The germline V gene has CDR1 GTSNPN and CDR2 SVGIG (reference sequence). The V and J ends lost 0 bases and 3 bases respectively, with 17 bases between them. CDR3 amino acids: CAWSVPISGRHYGYTF. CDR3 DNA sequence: TGTGCCTGGAGTGTCCCAATCTCTGGACGGCACTATGGCTACACCTTC. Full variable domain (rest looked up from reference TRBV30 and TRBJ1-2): SQTIHQWPATLVQPVGSPLSLECTVEGTSNPNLYWYRQAAGRGLQLLFYSVGIGQISSEVPQNLSASRPQDRQFILSSKKLLLSDSGFYLCAWSVPISGRHYGYTFGSGTRLTVV.

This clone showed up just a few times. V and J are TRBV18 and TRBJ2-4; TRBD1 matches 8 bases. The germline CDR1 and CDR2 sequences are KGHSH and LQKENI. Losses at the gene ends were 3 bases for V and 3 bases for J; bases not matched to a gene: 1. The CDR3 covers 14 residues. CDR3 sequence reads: CASSPGTGKNIQYF. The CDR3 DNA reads TGTGCCAGCTCACCTGGGACAGGCAAAAACATTCAGTACTTC.

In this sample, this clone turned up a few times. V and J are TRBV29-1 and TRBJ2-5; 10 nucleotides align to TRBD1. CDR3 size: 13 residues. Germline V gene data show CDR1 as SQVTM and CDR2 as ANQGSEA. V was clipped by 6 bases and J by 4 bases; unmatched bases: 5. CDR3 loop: CSVGQGVGETQYF. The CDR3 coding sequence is TGCAGCGTAGGACAGGGGGTAGGAGAGACCCAGTACTTC.

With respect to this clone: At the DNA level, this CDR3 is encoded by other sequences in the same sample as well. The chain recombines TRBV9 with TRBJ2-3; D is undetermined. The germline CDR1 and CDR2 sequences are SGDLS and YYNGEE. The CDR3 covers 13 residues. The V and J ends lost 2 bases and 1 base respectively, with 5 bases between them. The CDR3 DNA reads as TGTGCCAGCAGCGTTGTCGGCACAGATACGCAGTATTTT. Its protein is CASSVVGTDTQYF.

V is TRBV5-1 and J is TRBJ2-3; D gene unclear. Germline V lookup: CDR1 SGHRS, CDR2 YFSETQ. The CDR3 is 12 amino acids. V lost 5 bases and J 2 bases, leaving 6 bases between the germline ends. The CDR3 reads CASRGLTDTQYF. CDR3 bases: TGCGCCAGCAGGGGTCTCACAGATACGCAGTATTTT.

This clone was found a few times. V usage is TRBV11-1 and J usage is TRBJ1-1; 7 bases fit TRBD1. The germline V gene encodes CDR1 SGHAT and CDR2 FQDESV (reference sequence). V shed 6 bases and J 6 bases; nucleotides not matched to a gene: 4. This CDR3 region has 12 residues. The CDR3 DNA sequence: TGTGCCAGCAGTTCCGGGACAGCTGAAGCTTTCTTT. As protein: CASSSGTAEAFF.

Here the CDR3 reads CSVERRGLNEQFF. The CDR3, as DNA: TGCAGCGTTGAAAGGCGGGGGTTAAATGAGCAGTTCTTC. This rearrangement joins TRBV29-1 to TRBJ2-1; 7 positions match TRBD2. Per the germline V gene, CDR1 is SQVTM and CDR2 is ANQGSEA. This CDR3 comprises 13 residues. The trim removed 2 bases at V and 7 bases at J, leaving 5 bases unmatched.

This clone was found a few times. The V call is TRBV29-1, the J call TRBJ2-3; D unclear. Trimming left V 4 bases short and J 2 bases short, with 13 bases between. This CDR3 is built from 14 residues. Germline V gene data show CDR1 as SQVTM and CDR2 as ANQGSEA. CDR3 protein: CSVAGPSNTDTQYF. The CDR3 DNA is TGCAGCGTTGCCGGACCCTCAAACACAGATACGCAGTATTTT.

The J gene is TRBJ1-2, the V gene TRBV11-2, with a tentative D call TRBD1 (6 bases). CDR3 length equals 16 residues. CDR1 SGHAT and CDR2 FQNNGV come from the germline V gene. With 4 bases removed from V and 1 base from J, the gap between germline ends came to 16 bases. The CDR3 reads CASSSQTGIYNYGYTF. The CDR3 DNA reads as TGTGCCAGCAGCTCCCAAACAGGGATTTATAACTATGGCTACACCTTC.

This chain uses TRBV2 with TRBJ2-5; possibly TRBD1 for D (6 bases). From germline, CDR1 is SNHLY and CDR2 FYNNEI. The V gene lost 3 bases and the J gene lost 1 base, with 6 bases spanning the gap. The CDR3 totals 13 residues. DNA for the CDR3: TGTGCCAGCAGTGAGGACAGCCAAGAGACCCAGTACTTC. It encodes CASSEDSQETQYF.

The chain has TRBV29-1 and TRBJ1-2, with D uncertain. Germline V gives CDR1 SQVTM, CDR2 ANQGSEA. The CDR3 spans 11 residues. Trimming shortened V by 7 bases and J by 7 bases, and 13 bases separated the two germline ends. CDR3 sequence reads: CSAQSGSGYTF. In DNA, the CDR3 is TGCAGCGCCCAGAGCGGGTCTGGCTACACCTTC.

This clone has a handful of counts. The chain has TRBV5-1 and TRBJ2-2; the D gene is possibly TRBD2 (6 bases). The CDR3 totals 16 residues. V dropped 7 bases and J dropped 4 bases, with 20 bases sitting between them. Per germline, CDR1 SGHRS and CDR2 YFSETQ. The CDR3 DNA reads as TGCGCCAGCGGGCCAAAAGCATACGGGGGCACCGGGGAGCTGTTTTTT. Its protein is CASGPKAYGGTGELFF.

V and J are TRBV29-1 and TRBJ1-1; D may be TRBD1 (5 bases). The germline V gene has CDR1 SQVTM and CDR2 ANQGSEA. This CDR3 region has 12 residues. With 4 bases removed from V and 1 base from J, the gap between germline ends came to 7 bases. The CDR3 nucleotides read TGCAGCGTTGGGACAAAGAACACTGAAGCTTTCTTT. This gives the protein CSVGTKNTEAFF.

CDR3 region: CSVALWTGPSEQYF. The CDR3 DNA is TGCAGCGTTGCCCTGTGGACAGGTCCCTCCGAGCAGTACTTC. The genes are TRBV29-1 and TRBJ2-7; 7 bases are a match to TRBD1. This CDR3 comprises 14 residues. CDR1 is SQVTM and CDR2 is ANQGSEA in the germline V gene. Trimming removed 4 bases from V and 6 bases from J; junction bases left unmatched: 12.

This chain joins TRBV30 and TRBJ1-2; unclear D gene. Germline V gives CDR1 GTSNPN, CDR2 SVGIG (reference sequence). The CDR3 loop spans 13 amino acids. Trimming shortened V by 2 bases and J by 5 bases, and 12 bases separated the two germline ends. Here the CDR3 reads CAWSRGPAYGYTF. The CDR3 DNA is TGTGCCTGGAGTCGCGGGCCCGCGTATGGCTACACCTTC.

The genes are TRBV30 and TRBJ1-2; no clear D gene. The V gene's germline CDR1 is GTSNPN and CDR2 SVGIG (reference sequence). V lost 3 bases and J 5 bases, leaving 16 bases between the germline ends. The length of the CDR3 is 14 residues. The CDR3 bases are TGTGCCTGGAGCAAGGAGACTATCGGTTATGGCTACACCTTC. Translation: CAWSKETIGYGYTF. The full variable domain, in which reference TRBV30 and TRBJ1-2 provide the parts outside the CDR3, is SQTIHQWPATLVQPVGSPLSLECTVEGTSNPNLYWYRQAAGRGLQLLFYSVGIGQISSEVPQNLSASRPQDRQFILSSKKLLLSDSGFYLCAWSKETIGYGYTFGSGTRLTVV.

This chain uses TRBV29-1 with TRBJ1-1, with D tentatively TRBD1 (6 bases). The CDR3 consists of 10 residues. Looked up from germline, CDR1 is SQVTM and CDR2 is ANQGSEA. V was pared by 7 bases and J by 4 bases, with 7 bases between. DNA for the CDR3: TGCAGCGGAGGGGGCACTGAAGCTTTCTTT. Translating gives CSGGGTEAFF.

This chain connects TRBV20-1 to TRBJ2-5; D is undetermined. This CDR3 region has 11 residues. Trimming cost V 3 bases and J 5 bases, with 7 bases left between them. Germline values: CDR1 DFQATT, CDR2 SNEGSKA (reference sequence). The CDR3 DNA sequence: TGCAGTGCTAGCGTTTCGGAGACCCAGTACTTC. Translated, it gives CSASVSETQYF.